This TCR beta chain was documented in a study of blood T cell repertoires in COVID-19. Turning to the study itself: Sites in the United States, Italy and Spain provided acute and convalescent COVID-19 samples. The cDNA or gDNA used as material had been derived from T cells, B-cell-depleted T cells, or PBMCs.

TCRdb's table, derived via immunoSEQ multiplex PCR, lists solely in-frame clones and lacks some. Of 230,000 or so clones listed, more than 65% are singletons. V shed 7 bases and J shed 0 bases, with 12 bases lying between them. Germline V gene lookup returns CDR1 SNHLY and CDR2 FYNNEI. The CDR3 is made up of 14 amino acids. The V gene is TRBV2, the J gene TRBJ1-1; possibly TRBD1 for D (6 bases). The receptor's source is a man aged 50 or older with active or convalescent COVID-19. The specimen sequenced was peripheral blood. CDR3 in amino acids: CASMGGGLNTEAFF. As DNA, the CDR3 is TGTGCCAGCATGGGGGGGGGCTTGAACACTGAAGCTTTCTTT.